The rows below give T cell receptor beta chains drawn from one sample of a study of blood T cell repertoires in COVID-19. Clones were read by immunoSEQ multiplex PCR, and TCRdb kept only the in-frame ones, dropping some. The data show 60,000 to 85,000 clones, around 72% seen once. Material for sequencing was peripheral blood. The source is a human donor with acute or convalescent COVID-19. The donor label of this sample is uncertain. The CDR3 runs from the conserved cysteine through the conserved F or W.

TRBV15	CATSSRQGNQPQHF
TRBV5-8	CASTGQYSLSEAFF
TRBV7-7	CASSSLRSGEETQYF
TRBV2	CASSLVGGGTSDYNEQFF
TRBV19	CASSPRNQPQHF
TRBV24-1	CATSPGTYNEQFF
TRBV5-4	CASSLGGLAGDGELFF
TRBV12-3/TRBV12-4	CASRRDRSQPQHF
TRBV28	CASNPGTGRTETQYF
TRBV28	CASSSPRGWTEAFF
TRBV4-3	CASSQEATVNTEAFF
TRBV7-2	CASSSGQGKEKLFF
TRBV7-2	CASSLAAQGQKTQYF
TRBV5-8	CASRSQETQYF
TRBV19	CASSNRGRVGTEAFF
TRBV5-6	CASSVVTGGSLPNTEAFF
TRBV5-1	CASSPERPDTQYF
TRBV18	CASWDRANTGELFF
TRBV9	CASSVSPSGGEDTQYF
TRBV28	CASRNPGQGGEKLFF
TRBV19	CASIKGLPANTGELFF
TRBV7-9	CASSRDRNYANTEAFF
TRBV3-1/TRBV3-2	CASSPSGGASLETQYF
TRBV5-1	CASSEGGTSRETQYF
TRBV9	CASSVSGGAYGYTF
TRBV5-6	CASILSRGAYMNTEAFF
TRBV5-1	CASSLGQVLNEKLFF
TRBV5-8	CASSLYLAGADTQYF
TRBV28	CASSPGHYNEQFF